These 14 T cell receptor beta chains were sequenced from one sample in a study of cytomegalovirus exposure and HLA in healthy donors. Both 60 Vbeta primers and 13 Jbeta primers went into the PCR. Data came from immunoSEQ multiplex PCR; TCRdb stores just in-frame clones and leaves some out. The sample lists roughly 170,000 clones; roughly 80% were seen once. Sequenced: PBMCs. These receptors were collected from a woman between 18 and 29 years old in good health and CMV-seronegative.

V usage is TRBV18 and J usage is TRBJ1-1; 10 bases match TRBD1. CDR1 and CDR2 (germline): KGHSH, LQKENI. CDR3 length: 16 residues. J gave up 0 bases and V 6 bases, and 7 bases lay outside the gene matches. CDR3 nucleotide sequence: TGTGCCAGCTCTTATCGTGGACAGGGGGTGAACACTGAAGCTTTCTTT. It encodes CASSYRGQGVNTEAFF.

This chain's CDR3 is CASSLSGRAANTGELFF. The CDR3 coding sequence is TGTGCCAGCAGTTTATCGGGCAGGGCAGCAAACACCGGGGAGCTGTTTTTT. The chain employs TRBV27 and TRBJ2-2, with D possibly TRBD1 on 5 matching bases. The CDR3 spans 17 residues. Looked up from germline, CDR1 is MNHEY and CDR2 is SMNVEV (reference sequence). V lost 0 bases to trimming and J lost 2 bases, with 13 bases between them.

This chain connects TRBV9 to TRBJ2-1; tentatively, D is TRBD2 (6 bases). In germline, CDR1 is SGDLS, CDR2 YYNGEE. This CDR3 has 18 residues. The germline V and J ends were trimmed by 4 bases and 4 bases, with 24 bases remaining between them. CDR3 DNA: TGTGCCAGCAGCCTCTCCCTTACGGAGGGGTCCGGGTACAATGAGCAGTTCTTC. Translation gives CASSLSLTEGSGYNEQFF.

The sample holds one count of this clone. The chain links TRBV30 to TRBJ2-5, with D perhaps matching TRBD2 (5 bases). With 5 bases removed from V and 3 bases from J, the gap between germline ends came to 19 bases. The CDR3 runs 15 residues. Germline CDR1 is GTSNPN and CDR2 is SVGIG (reference sequence). For the CDR3, the DNA is TGTGCCTGGGGACTCCACTTCGGACGGGAAGAGACCCAGTACTTC. Amino acid sequence: CAWGLHFGREETQYF.

This sequence joins TRBV4-1 and TRBJ2-3, with 7 bases lining up with TRBD2. This CDR3 is 17 amino acids long. Germline V gene lookup returns CDR1 MGHRA and CDR2 YSYEKL. Unmatched junction bases numbered 12, after V lost 4 bases and J lost 2 bases. The CDR3 nucleotides read TGCGCCAGCAGCCCGGTAGCGGGCGGTCTGCTCACAGATACGCAGTATTTT. This encodes CASSPVAGGLLTDTQYF.

CDR3 region: CASSYHTEAFF. The DNA for the CDR3 is TGTGCCAGCAGTTACCATACTGAAGCTTTCTTT. The chain couples TRBV6-6 to TRBJ1-1; D is unclear. Germline V gene data show CDR1 as MNHNY and CDR2 as SVGAGI (reference sequence). The CDR3 is 11 amino acids. The ends were cut back, 2 bases at V and 5 bases at J, with 3 bases in the middle.

V usage is TRBV5-6 and J usage is TRBJ2-1; TRBD2 agrees at 9 bases. Germline V gene data show CDR1 as SGHDT and CDR2 as YYEEEE. This CDR3 has 16 amino acids. V trimming: 0 bases; J trimming: 6 bases; junction bases outside the gene matches: 7. The CDR3 loop is CASSLDVAGVSNEQFF. In DNA form, the CDR3 reads TGTGCCAGCAGCTTGGACGTAGCGGGAGTCTCCAATGAGCAGTTCTTC. Using reference TRBV5-6 and TRBJ2-1 for the parts outside the CDR3, the full variable domain is DAGVTQSPTHLIKTRGQQVTLRCSPKSGHDTVSWYQQALGQGPQFIFQYYEEEERQRGNFPDRFSGHQFPNYSSELNVNALLLGDSALYLCASSLDVAGVSNEQFFGPGTRLTVL.

The V call is TRBV19, the J call TRBJ1-2; maybe TRBD1 (6 bases). Between the trimmed V and J ends, which lost 2 bases and 8 bases, there was a span of 18 bases. The CDR3 consists of 15 residues. Germline CDR1 is LNHDA and CDR2 is SQIVND (reference sequence). CDR3 sequence (DNA): TGTGCCAGTAGTATAAATAGGGACAACCTGGAAGGCTACACCTTC. Translating gives CASSINRDNLEGYTF.

The chain uses TRBV21-1 and TRBJ2-5; the table's D call, TRBD2, was not checked against the DNA. TRBV21-1 is marked as a pseudogene. The CDR3 contains 16 residues. The CDR3 here is CASSKAASGRWETQYF. The CDR3 DNA is TGTGCCAGCAGCAAAGCCGCTAGCGGGAGATGGGAGACCCAGTACTTC.

The chain carries TRBV7-2 and TRBJ1-1; D perhaps matches TRBD1 (5 bases). V was shortened by 1 base and J by 5 bases, with 8 bases between the two germline ends. Germline V lookup: CDR1 SGHTA, CDR2 FQGNSA. The CDR3 length is 13 residues. The CDR3 DNA is TGTGCCAGCAGCTTAGTAGGGGTAACTGAAGCTTTCTTT. Residues: CASSLVGVTEAFF.

The CDR3: CASSYSAGRLNTQYF. CDR3 sequence (DNA): TGTGCCAGCAGTTACTCAGCCGGGAGATTGAATACGCAGTATTTT. This chain connects TRBV6-5 to TRBJ2-3; D is perhaps TRBD2 (6 bases). Germline lookup yields CDR1 MNHEY and CDR2 SVGAGI. There are 15 residues in the CDR3. The germline V and J ends were trimmed by 0 bases and 7 bases, with 14 bases remaining between them.

The V gene is TRBV27, the J gene TRBJ2-7; TRBD1 agrees at 7 bases. After removal of 5 bases from V and 2 bases from J, the junction contained 12 bases not matched to a gene. CDR1 and CDR2 from the germline V gene are MNHEY and SMNVEV (reference sequence). This CDR3 contains 16 residues. The CDR3 nucleotides read TGTGCCAGCAGTGACAGGGCTGGGCCTTTTGCCTACGAGCAGTACTTC. Protein product: CASSDRAGPFAYEQYF.

The rearrangement links TRBV5-4 to TRBJ2-1; 12 bases are a match to TRBD1. J gave up 7 bases and V 3 bases, and 5 bases lay outside the gene matches. CDR3 length equals 15 residues. Germline CDR1 reads SGHNT; CDR2 reads YYREEE (reference sequence). CDR3: CASSSGQGAGNEQFF. In DNA form, the CDR3 reads TGTGCCAGCAGCTCGGGACAGGGGGCTGGTAATGAGCAGTTCTTC.

The chain has TRBV7-6 and TRBJ2-2; 7 nucleotides agree with TRBD2. This CDR3 is built from 16 residues. Germline-derived CDR1 and CDR2 are SGHVS and FNYEAQ. V lost 3 bases, J lost 3 bases, and 7 bases stayed unmatched. The CDR3 sequence: CASSLSRGGDTGELFF. CDR3 nucleotides: TGTGCCAGCAGCTTGTCCCGCGGGGGTGACACCGGGGAGCTGTTTTTT.